Below, 21 T cell receptor beta chains from the same sample are listed, as sequenced in a study of CD8 T cells in ankylosing spondylitis. Study results and limitations: Ankylosing spondylitis blood seemed to carry a telltale TCR beta motif made of under ten highly homologous variants.

TCRdb ran MiXCR on the 5' RACE reads and lists one entry per CDR3 protein. The profile shows 700,000 to 1,000,000 distinct CDR3 sequences, approximately 10% of them singletons. Antigen specificity for these receptors is unknown. The sequenced sample was blood, either unsorted or a sorted T cell fraction (not recorded which). The receptor set was obtained from a male donor with ankylosing spondylitis.

This rearrangement joins TRBV20-1 to TRBJ2-1; D gene uncertain. Germline V gene data show CDR1 as DFQATT and CDR2 as SNEGSKA (reference sequence). V dropped 8 bases and J dropped 3 bases, with 11 bases sitting between them. The CDR3 is made up of 12 amino acids. This CDR3 is CSMRPYYNEQFF. In DNA form, the CDR3 reads TGCAGTATGAGACCGTACTACAATGAGCAGTTCTTC.

This clonotype appeared a few times. The J gene is TRBJ1-2, the V gene TRBV4-2; D call uncertain. The CDR3 loop spans 13 amino acids. The ends were cut back, 0 bases at V and 2 bases at J, with 4 bases in the middle. Per the germline V gene, CDR1 is LGHNA and CDR2 is YNFKEQ. The CDR3 DNA sequence: TGTGCCAGCAGCCAAGACATCAACTATGGCTACACCTTC. Residues: CASSQDINYGYTF.

This clonotype was seen a few times. The rearrangement links TRBV25-1 to TRBJ2-3, with unresolved D. From germline, CDR1 is MGHDK and CDR2 SYGVNS. V was clipped by 4 bases and J by 1 base, with 9 bases between them. The CDR3 runs to 14 residues. The CDR3 DNA sequence: TGTGCCAGCAGTGGGGGTTTCGGCACAGATACGCAGTATTTT. Its protein product is CASSGGFGTDTQYF.

This clonotype was counted many times. J is TRBJ2-7 and V is TRBV5-1, with D possibly TRBD1 on 6 matching bases. Germline-derived CDR1 and CDR2 are SGHRS and YFSETQ. V lost 0 bases to trimming and J lost 3 bases, with 16 bases between them. CDR3 length: 16 residues. The CDR3 spells CASSLEGHRVDYEQYF. CDR3 DNA: TGCGCCAGCAGCTTGGAGGGGCACAGGGTCGACTACGAGCAGTACTTC.

This clonotype was counted a few times. This chain connects TRBV15 to TRBJ1-2; weak D call: TRBD1 (5 bases). The germline V gene encodes CDR1 LNHNV and CDR2 YYDKDF (reference sequence). The CDR3 totals 15 residues. The V end lost 5 bases, the J end lost 2 bases, and 15 bases lay between the germline ends. The CDR3 region is CATSVGTAENYGYTF. The CDR3 bases are TGTGCCACCAGCGTCGGGACTGCCGAGAACTATGGCTACACCTTC.

The chain joins TRBV12-3 or TRBV12-4 to TRBJ1-5; 11 bases are shared with TRBD1. The CDR3 has 17 residues. V lost 10 bases and J lost 4; bases outside the gene matches: 15. The CDR3 nucleotides read TGTGCCATAGCCGGGACAGGGGGGGCTGGTGTTAATCAGCCCCAGCATTTT. The encoded protein is CAIAGTGGAGVNQPQHF.

This clonotype was seen a few times. The chain combines TRBV5-1 with TRBJ2-7; tentatively, D is TRBD1 (5 bases). The germline CDR1 and CDR2 sequences are SGHRS and YFSETQ. V shed 4 bases and J shed 0 bases, with 17 bases lying between them. The CDR3 length is 16 residues. CDR3 residues: CASSIAPGQASYEQYF. For the CDR3, the DNA is TGCGCCAGCAGCATAGCCCCCGGACAAGCCTCCTACGAGCAGTACTTC.

This clonotype has more than one count but fewer than ten. CDR3 nucleotide sequence: TGTGCCAGCAGCTTAGCGAAGCTAAATGAGCAGTTCTTC. It translates to CASSLAKLNEQFF. The chain recombines TRBV7-6 with TRBJ2-1; unclear D gene. Per germline, CDR1 SGHVS and CDR2 FNYEAQ. V was cut by 0 bases and J by 7 bases, with 7 bases left in between. CDR3 length: 13 residues.

CDR3 sequence: CSAREGFYEQYF. The CDR3 DNA is TGCAGTGCTAGAGAAGGCTTCTACGAGCAGTACTTC. This rearrangement joins TRBV20-1 to TRBJ2-7; D is uncertain. Germline assignment: CDR1 DFQATT and CDR2 SNEGSKA (reference sequence). V lost 0 bases and J lost 3, with 6 bases in between. CDR3 size: 12 residues.

The chain joins TRBV10-3 to TRBJ2-7, with a weak D call TRBD2 (6 bases). Trimming took 4 bases from V and 2 from J, leaving 18 bases between them. Germline CDR1 ENHRY, CDR2 SYGVKD. This CDR3 has 16 amino acids. The CDR3 coding sequence is TGTGCCATCAGTGGATCGTCCGGGAGAAGTACCTACGAGCAGTACTTC. Translated, it gives CAISGSSGRSTYEQYF.

The sample holds many counts of this clonotype. The chain is built from TRBV7-9 and TRBJ2-2; 9 nucleotides align to TRBD1. The V gene's germline CDR1 is SEHNR and CDR2 FQNEAQ (reference sequence). The CDR3 runs to 16 residues. The V and J ends lost 5 bases and 2 bases, in that order; junction bases with no gene match: 6. CDR3 coding DNA: TGTGCCAGCAGCGCGACGGGACAGGGCAACACCGGGGAGCTGTTTTTT. Translating gives CASSATGQGNTGELFF.

This clonotype has ten or more counts. The chain couples TRBV5-1 to TRBJ2-4, with D possibly called TRBD1 or TRBD2 (7 bases each). The CDR3 runs to 14 residues. Germline V gene lookup returns CDR1 SGHRS and CDR2 YFSETQ. Between the trimmed V and J ends, which lost 0 bases and 8 bases, there was a span of 12 bases. CDR3 region: CASSLAQGRDIQYF. The CDR3 DNA follows: TGCGCCAGCAGCTTGGCACAGGGGAGGGACATTCAGTACTTC.

The rearrangement uses TRBV20-1 and TRBJ1-1; D unclear. V was shortened by 8 bases and J by 2 bases, with 15 bases between the two germline ends. The CDR3 has 13 amino acids. CDR1 is DFQATT and CDR2 is SNEGSKA in the germline V gene (reference sequence). CDR3 loop: CSSNGKSNTEAFF. In nucleotides, the CDR3 is TGCAGTTCAAATGGTAAAAGTAACACTGAAGCTTTCTTT.

This chain joins TRBV6-5 and TRBJ2-2; D is undetermined. The CDR3 runs 15 residues. Per germline, CDR1 MNHEY and CDR2 SVGAGI. Trimming cost V 1 base and J 10 bases, with 16 bases left between them. The CDR3 here is CASSYYPPGHEELFF. CDR3 coding DNA: TGTGCCAGCAGTTACTACCCCCCAGGCCACGAGGAGCTGTTTTTT.

V usage is TRBV20-1 and J usage is TRBJ2-3; D is ambiguous. V lost 5 bases and J lost 5, with 20 bases in between. Per the germline V gene, CDR1 is DFQATT and CDR2 is SNEGSKA (reference sequence). This CDR3 contains 15 residues. DNA of the CDR3: TGCAGTGCTTCGGGCCTCTCCAAAGCAGGAGATACGCAGTATTTT. Protein sequence: CSASGLSKAGDTQYF.

There are a few counts of this clonotype. The V call is TRBV7-9, the J call TRBJ2-1; no reliable D call. The V gene lost 2 bases and the J gene lost 3 bases, with 5 bases spanning the gap. The CDR3 has 13 residues. Germline CDR1 reads SEHNR; CDR2 reads FQNEAQ (reference sequence). CDR3 loop: CASSLQNYNEQFF. In DNA form, the CDR3 reads TGTGCCAGCAGCTTACAGAACTACAATGAGCAGTTCTTC.

This chain connects TRBV20-1 to TRBJ2-5; a possible D gene is TRBD2 (6 bases). Germline V gives CDR1 DFQATT, CDR2 SNEGSKA (reference sequence). This CDR3 has 16 amino acids. The V gene lost 0 bases and the J gene lost 5 bases, with 19 bases spanning the gap. CDR3 region: CSARDLRAGGWETQYF. CDR3 nucleotide sequence: TGCAGTGCTAGAGATTTGAGAGCGGGCGGGTGGGAGACCCAGTACTTC.

This clonotype was picked up many times. The chain combines TRBV7-2 with TRBJ2-1; TRBD2 agrees at 7 bases. Germline-derived CDR1 and CDR2 are SGHTA and FQGNSA. Unmatched junction bases numbered 6, after V lost 0 bases and J lost 7 bases. The CDR3 is 15 residues long. The CDR3 DNA reads TGTGCCAGCAGCTTAGCATGGCTAGCGGAAAATGAGCAGTTCTTC. Protein: CASSLAWLAENEQFF.

This clonotype has more than one count but fewer than ten. This chain links TRBV28 with TRBJ1-5, with D maybe TRBD1 (5 bases). V was clipped by 4 bases and J by 7 bases, with 8 bases between them. The CDR3 is 12 amino acids. CDR1 and CDR2 from the germline V gene are MDHEN and SYDVKM. CDR3 coding DNA: TGTGCCAGCAGTTCAGGGAGCCAGCCCCAGCATTTT. It encodes CASSSGSQPQHF.

This clonotype appeared a few times. The chain recombines TRBV20-1 with TRBJ1-5, with unresolved D. The germline CDR1 and CDR2 sequences are DFQATT and SNEGSKA (reference sequence). The CDR3 loop spans 15 amino acids. V lost 3 bases to trimming and J lost 3 bases, with 15 bases between them. This CDR3 is CSASLLWIPNQPQHF. The CDR3 nucleotides read TGCAGTGCTAGTTTGCTTTGGATTCCCAATCAGCCCCAGCATTTT.

This clonotype was seen a handful of times. The V gene is TRBV20-1, the J gene TRBJ2-1, with D unresolved. Per the germline V gene, CDR1 is DFQATT and CDR2 is SNEGSKA (reference sequence). The V end lost 7 bases, the J end lost 0 bases, and 10 bases lay between the germline ends. There are 13 residues in the CDR3. The CDR3 is CSEKPSSYNEQFF. CDR3 sequence (DNA): TGCAGTGAGAAACCGAGCTCCTACAATGAGCAGTTCTTC.